This TCR beta chain is drawn from a study of OX40 agonist ivuxolimab in advanced cancers. The overall study: The dose-escalation cohort had hepatocellular carcinoma, melanoma, renal cell or head and neck cancer. Whole-study results and caveats: The specificity for antigen of the expanded peripheral T cells was not determined. Also present in some nonresponders was a low level of normalized T-cell clonal expansion. There was clonal expansion of CD4+ and CD8+ blood T cells by week 6 at 0.1 to 3.0 mg/kg.

This CDR3 spans 14 amino acids. Germline-derived CDR1 and CDR2 are LNHDA and SQIVND (reference sequence). V was cut by 0 bases and J by 7 bases, with 12 bases left in between. Sequencing used immunoSEQ multiplex PCR; TCRdb keeps in-frame clones, though not all of them. The repertoire consists of around 84,000 clones, with 85% to 95% occurring once and the leading ten covering roughly 0.42%. Worth noting for this clone: Its matching antigen is unknown.

This TCR was sampled from an adult with an advanced solid tumor such as melanoma, head and neck, liver or kidney cancer. The genes are TRBV19 and TRBJ1-1; D is uncertain. The source was CD4+ or CD8+ T cells sorted from blood, collected in a trial of the OX40 agonist ivuxolimab. The CDR3 spells CASSIDMTAGEAFF. In DNA form, the CDR3 reads TGTGCCAGTAGTATAGATATGACCGCCGGTGAAGCTTTCTTT. Drawing the rest from reference TRBV19 and TRBJ1-1, the complete variable domain is DGGITQSPKYLFRKEGQNVTLSCEQNLNHDAMYWYRQDPGQGLRLIYYSQIVNDFQKGDIAEGYSVSREKKESFPLTVTSAQKNPTAFYLCASSIDMTAGEAFFGQGTRLTVV.